Ten or more counts support the clone carrying this T cell receptor (beta chain). What it binds is not known. The data were obtained in a study of Graves' ophthalmopathy and Graves' hyperthyroidism. At the level of the study: Peripheral blood (taken before any treatment) was collected at initial diagnosis. Regarding the study as a whole: Most expanded clonotypes in thyroid above 0.001 frequency also showed up in blood.

Amplification of the TCR beta CDR3 regions used RNA transcripts (as template). HTBI-primed RT-PCR formed the first round, and a multiplex PCR formed the second. One entry per CDR3 protein, called by TCRdb with MiXCR from the multiplex PCR reads. The sample shows roughly 500,000 distinct CDR3 sequences, 13% to 15% of them seen only once. The CDR3 totals 12 residues. Trimming took off 0 bases at V and 7 bases at J, with 7 bases between the two ends. Germline loops: CDR1 SEHNR, CDR2 FQNEAQ (reference sequence). The sequence was obtained from a woman aged 25 to 39 with Graves' ophthalmopathy. The sequencing input was blood. The genes are TRBV7-9 and TRBJ2-7; TRBD2 is a possible D gene (6 bases). For the CDR3, the DNA is TGTGCCAGCAGCTTAGCTCTAGCGGAGCAGTACTTC. Translating gives CASSLALAEQYF. Full variable domain (remainder filled in from reference TRBV7-9 and TRBJ2-7): DTGVSQNPRHKITKRGQNVTFRCDPISEHNRLYWYRQTLGQGPEFLTYFQNEAQLEKSRLLSDRFSAERPKGSFSTLEIQRTEQGDSAMYLCASSLALAEQYFGPGTRLTVT.